These T cell receptor beta chains were read from a single sample in a study of T cells in Graves' hyperthyroidism and ophthalmopathy. From the multiplex PCR reads, TCRdb called clonotypes with MiXCR, one entry per CDR3 protein. The table has 500,000 to 650,000 distinct CDR3 sequences, just under 20% seen once. The material sequenced was blood. These receptors all stem from a man in his forties with Graves' ophthalmopathy. CDR3s leave out the opening cysteine and the closing phenylalanine or tryptophan. The D gene is left open where the match is weak. Clone sizes are given selectively: once, few, many, or a class where the clone is expanded.

d_call clone_size j_call v_call cdr3_aa
TRBD2 once TRBJ2-1 TRBV24-1 ATSDWGRGEYNEQF
. . TRBJ2-5 TRBV15 ATSRSSGARGETQY
TRBD1 . TRBJ1-5 TRBV6-6 ASSYSRDRNQPQH
TRBD1 . TRBJ2-7 TRBV9 ASSVGDRGLYEQY
. many TRBJ2-6 TRBV11-2 ASSLAISGANVLT
. many TRBJ2-5 TRBV5-1 ASSLGQGETQY
TRBD2 few TRBJ2-7 TRBV12-3/TRBV12-4 ASSLAGGQEQY
. many TRBJ2-1 TRBV11-1 ASSRGPGTGFFEQF
. . TRBJ2-2 TRBV6-5 ASSYSKYLKHTGELF
. many TRBJ2-7 TRBV2 ASGQNSYEQY
. few TRBJ1-5 TRBV24-1 ATSDSRAPNQPQH
. . TRBJ1-3 TRBV3-1 ASSHTGTGNTIY
TRBD1 many TRBJ2-1 TRBV29-1 SVEGGQGIYEQF
. many TRBJ2-2 TRBV2 ASSEQPQSGELF
. once TRBJ1-3 TRBV7-2 DSSLSWGTGNTIY
TRBD1 many TRBJ2-7 TRBV20-1 SAGGQGREQY
. . TRBJ2-7 TRBV15 ATSREVTSSYEQY
TRBD2 . TRBJ2-3 TRBV9 ASSILAGATDTQY
TRBD1 . TRBJ2-7 TRBV19 ASSLRGQGNEQY
. many TRBJ2-1 TRBV13 ASSKAFYNEQF
TRBD1 . TRBJ2-7 TRBV18 ASSSLDRVSEQY